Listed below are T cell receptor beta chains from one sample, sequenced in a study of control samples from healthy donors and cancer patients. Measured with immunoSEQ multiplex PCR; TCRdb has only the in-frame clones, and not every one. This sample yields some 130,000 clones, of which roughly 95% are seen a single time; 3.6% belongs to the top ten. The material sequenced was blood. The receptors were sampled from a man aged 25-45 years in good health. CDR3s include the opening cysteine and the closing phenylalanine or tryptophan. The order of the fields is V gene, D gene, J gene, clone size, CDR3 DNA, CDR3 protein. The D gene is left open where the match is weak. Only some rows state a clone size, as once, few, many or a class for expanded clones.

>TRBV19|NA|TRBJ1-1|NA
TGTGCCAGCGGGGGACAATTCCTGTCCCAGAACACTGAAGCTTTCTTT
CASGGQFLSQNTEAFF
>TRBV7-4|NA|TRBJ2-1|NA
TGTGCCAGCAGCTTACCGATCGTCTTC
CASSLPIVF
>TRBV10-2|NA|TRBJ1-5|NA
TGCGCCAGCAGTGAGCTGGGGGCCAGCAATCAGCCCCAGCATTTT
CASSELGASNQPQHF
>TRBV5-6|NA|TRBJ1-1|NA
TGTGCCAGCACCCTCGGGGCGGGGGTTGAAGCTTTCTTT
CASTLGAGVEAFF
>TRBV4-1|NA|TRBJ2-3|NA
TGCGCCAGCAGCCACCCAACGGTGCAGGCCGGAGGTACGCAGTATTTT
CASSHPTVQAGGTQYF
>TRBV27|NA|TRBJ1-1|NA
TGTGCCAGCAGAACTATACAGGGAACTGAAGCTTTCTTT
CASRTIQGTEAFF
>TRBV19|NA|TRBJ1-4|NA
TGTGCCAGTAGTATTGGGGCAGGGATGACTGGCCGAAAACTGTTTTTT
CASSIGAGMTGRKLFF
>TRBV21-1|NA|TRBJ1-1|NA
TGTGCCAGCAGGGAACTGGACAGGGAACGCGCTGAAGCTTTCTTT
CASRELDRERAEAFF
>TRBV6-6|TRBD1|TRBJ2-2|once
TGTGCCAGCAACAGGGGAGCGGCCGGGGAGCTGTTTTTT
CASNRGAAGELFF
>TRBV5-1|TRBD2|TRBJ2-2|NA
TGCGCCAGCAGCCAGACTAGCGGGGGGGCCGGGGAGCTGTTTTTT
CASSQTSGGAGELFF
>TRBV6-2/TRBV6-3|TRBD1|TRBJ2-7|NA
TGTGCCAGCAGTTACCAAGGCCGGACAGGGTATCCCTCTTACGAGCAGTACTTC
CASSYQGRTGYPSYEQYF
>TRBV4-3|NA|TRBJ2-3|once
TGCGCCAGCAGCCACCTTAGACTAGATAGTACAGATACGCAGTATTTT
CASSHLRLDSTDTQYF
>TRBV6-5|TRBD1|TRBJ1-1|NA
TGTGCCAGCAGTTACACCAGGGGGACTGGTGAAGCTTTCTTT
CASSYTRGTGEAFF
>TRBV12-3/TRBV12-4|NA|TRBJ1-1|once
TGTGCCAGCACCTCGGCCCAGAACACTGAAGCTTTCTTT
CASTSAQNTEAFF
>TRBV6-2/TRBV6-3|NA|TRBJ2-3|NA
TGTGCCAGCAGTTACTGGCAGCTAACAGATACGCAGTATTTT
CASSYWQLTDTQYF
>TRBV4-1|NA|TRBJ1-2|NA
TGCGCCAGCACGCGAGGGTCTGGTAACTATGGCTACACCTTC
CASTRGSGNYGYTF
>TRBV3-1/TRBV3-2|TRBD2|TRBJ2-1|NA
TGTGCCAGCAGCGTAGGACTAGCGGGGTTTTACAATGAGCAGTTCTTC
CASSVGLAGFYNEQFF
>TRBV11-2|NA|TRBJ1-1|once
TGTGCCAGCAGCTTAATCGGACGGGACACTGAAGCTTTCTTT
CASSLIGRDTEAFF
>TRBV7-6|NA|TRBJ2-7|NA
TGTGCCAGCACGAGTCTGGGGAACGAGCAGTACTTC
CASTSLGNEQYF
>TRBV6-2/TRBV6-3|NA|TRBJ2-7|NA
TGTGCCAGCAGCTGGGACCGACTCAACTACGAGCAGTACTTC
CASSWDRLNYEQYF
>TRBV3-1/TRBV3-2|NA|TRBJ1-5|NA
TGTGCCAGCAGCTCCAGACATAGCAATCAGCCCCAGCATTTT
CASSSRHSNQPQHF
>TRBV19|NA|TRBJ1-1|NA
TGTGCCATCCGCGACGGAATGAACACTGAAGCTTTCTTT
CAIRDGMNTEAFF
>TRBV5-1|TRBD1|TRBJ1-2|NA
TGCGCCAGCAGCCCCCCTGACAGGGCGCTTAGGGGCTACACCTTC
CASSPPDRALRGYTF
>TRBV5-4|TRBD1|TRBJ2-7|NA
TGTGCCAGCAGCTATGGGACAGCCTACGAGCAGTACTTC
CASSYGTAYEQYF
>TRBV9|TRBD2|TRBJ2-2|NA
TGTGCCAGCAGCCCGCGGGGGGGCCAAGTGGCCGGGGAGCTGTTTTTT
CASSPRGGQVAGELFF
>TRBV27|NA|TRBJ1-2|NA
TGTGCCAGCAGGCGCACAGGCACATATGGCTACACCTTC
CASRRTGTYGYTF
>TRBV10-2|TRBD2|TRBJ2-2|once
TGCGCCAGCATGGAGCGGGGGGGGTCCGGGGAGCTGTTTTTT
CASMERGGSGELFF
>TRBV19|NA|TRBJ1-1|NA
TGTGCCAGTACCACGAGGGGGGAAGCTTTCTTT
CASTTRGEAFF
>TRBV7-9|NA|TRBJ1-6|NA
TGTGCCAGCAGCTTAGACAGGGAACCCCTCCACTTT
CASSLDREPLHF
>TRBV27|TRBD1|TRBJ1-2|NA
TGTGCCAGCAGTTTCTTTTCAGGGGGAGGCTATGGCTACACCTTC
CASSFFSGGGYGYTF
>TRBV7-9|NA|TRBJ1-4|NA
TGTGCCAGCAGCCCCGGGGTGGGGGCCGATGAAAAACTGTTTTTT
CASSPGVGADEKLFF
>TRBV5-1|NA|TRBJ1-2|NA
TGCGCCAGCAGCTTTAGGGAGGGGAGCTATGGCTACACCTTC
CASSFREGSYGYTF
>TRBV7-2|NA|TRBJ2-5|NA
TGTGCCAGCAGCTCACGACCTCCCCCACAGAGCGCCCAGTACTTC
CASSSRPPPQSAQYF
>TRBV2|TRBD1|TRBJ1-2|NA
TGTGCCAGCAGTGCACAGGGGAGAGGCTATGGCTACACCTTC
CASSAQGRGYGYTF
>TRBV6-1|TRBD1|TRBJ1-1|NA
TGTGCCAGCAGTGAGCCCGGGACAGTTCTCAAAGCTTTCTTT
CASSEPGTVLKAFF
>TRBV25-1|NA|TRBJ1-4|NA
TGTGCCAGCAGTGACCCTGCGGGGGCTAATGAAAAACTGTTTTTT
CASSDPAGANEKLFF
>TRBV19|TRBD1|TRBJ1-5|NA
TGTGCCAGTAGTGCCACCCGGGACAGGGCTAGCAATCAGCCCCAGCATTTT
CASSATRDRASNQPQHF
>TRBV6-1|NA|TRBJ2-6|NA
TGTGCCAGCAGTGTCTCAGGAGGTGGGAACAGTCGGGCCAACGTCCTGACTTTC
CASSVSGGGNSRANVLTF
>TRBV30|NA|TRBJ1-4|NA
TGTGCCTGGGGACTAGGGGCAAATGAAAAACTGTTTTTT
CAWGLGANEKLFF
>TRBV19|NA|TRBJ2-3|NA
TGTGCCAGTAGTACCCGGGTCGCAGGGTGGTCAGATACGCAGTATTTT
CASSTRVAGWSDTQYF
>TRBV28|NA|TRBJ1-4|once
TGTGCCAGCAGTTCCCCGGTCGAAGGGGATGAAAAACTGTTTTTT
CASSSPVEGDEKLFF
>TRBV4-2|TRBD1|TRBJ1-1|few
TGTGCCAGCAGCCAAGATCTAAGGGGGCCCTACACTGAAGCTTTCTTT
CASSQDLRGPYTEAFF
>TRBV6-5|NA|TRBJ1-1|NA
TGTGCCAGCGGTTCCGGACCTGAAGCTTTCTTT
CASGSGPEAFF